The next 32 T cell receptor beta chains were all read from a single sample in a study of shared clonotypes between healthy human individuals. Produced via immunoSEQ multiplex PCR; TCRdb's table is partial and in-frame only. The repertoire holds some 1,400,000 clones, approximately 96% seen once, with over 1% in the top ten. The specimen was naive CD4+ T cells sorted from blood. The subset was: CD45RA+ positively selected. All receptors derive from a man aged 25 to 40 in good health.

The DNA of the CDR3 is TGTGCCAGCTCAGTTCCGGGCTCCTCTGGAAACACCATATATTTT. Amino acids: CASSVPGSSGNTIYF. This chain uses TRBV18 with TRBJ1-3; no reliable D call. V gave up 5 bases and J gave up 0 bases, with 11 bases separating them. Per germline, CDR1 KGHSH and CDR2 LQKENI. This CDR3 has 15 residues.

V usage is TRBV30 and J usage is TRBJ1-1, with D possibly matching TRBD1 (6 bases). In germline, CDR1 is GTSNPN, CDR2 SVGIG (reference sequence). Trimming removed 0 bases at V and 7 bases at J, with 9 bases between. The CDR3 is made up of 12 amino acids. The CDR3 coding sequence is TGTGCCTGGAGTGTAGGAGGGGGTGAAGCTTTCTTT. Protein product: CAWSVGGGEAFF.

V gene TRBV11-1 combines with J gene TRBJ2-1, with 7 bases aligning to TRBD2. CDR1 is SGHAT and CDR2 is FQDESV in the germline V gene (reference sequence). The ends lost 3 bases at V and 7 bases at J; junction bases unmatched: 9. The CDR3 runs 15 residues. The CDR3 here is CASSLGGPGGNEQFF. The CDR3 DNA follows: TGTGCCAGCAGCTTGGGAGGGCCGGGAGGTAATGAGCAGTTCTTC. Full variable domain (remainder filled in from reference TRBV11-1 and TRBJ2-1): EAEVAQSPRYKITEKSQAVAFWCDPISGHATLYWYRQILGQGPELLVQFQDESVVDDSQLPKDRFSAERLKGVDSTLKIQPAELGDSAMYLCASSLGGPGGNEQFFGPGTRLTVL.

This clone is a singleton in its sample. The chain employs TRBV11-3 and TRBJ2-5; 10 bases map to TRBD1. Trimming removed 1 base from V and 4 bases from J; junction bases left unmatched: 3. CDR3 length equals 15 residues. The germline CDR1 and CDR2 sequences are SGHNT and YENEEA. The CDR3 DNA reads TGTGCCAGCAGCTTAGGAGGGGACAGGGGAGAGACCCAGTACTTC. It encodes CASSLGGDRGETQYF.

With respect to this clone: Other nucleotide sequences in the sample specify the same CDR3. CDR3 loop: CASSPGTSGYNEQFF. The CDR3 region has the DNA TGTGCCAGCAGCCCCGGGACTAGCGGTTACAATGAGCAGTTCTTC. V and J are TRBV6-1 and TRBJ2-1; 11 nucleotides match TRBD2. The V gene end was trimmed by 6 bases and the J gene end by 4 bases; junction bases not matched to a gene: 5. Germline V gene lookup returns CDR1 MNHNS and CDR2 SASEGT. The CDR3 consists of 15 residues.

This sequence joins TRBV20-1 and TRBJ2-4; D ambiguous. The CDR3 spans 11 residues. The V and J ends lost 0 bases and 10 bases respectively, with 7 bases between them. Germline CDR1 and CDR2: DFQATT and SNEGSKA (reference sequence). The CDR3 loop reads CSARDSGIQYF. CDR3 sequence (DNA): TGCAGTGCTAGAGATTCTGGTATTCAGTACTTC.

The genes are TRBV29-1 and TRBJ1-3, with 7 bases fitting TRBD1. Germline V gene lookup returns CDR1 SQVTM and CDR2 ANQGSEA. This CDR3 comprises 14 residues. V dropped 6 bases and J dropped 0; count of bases not matched to a gene: 5. CDR3 loop: CSVRQGDSGNTIYF. The CDR3 DNA reads TGCAGCGTACGACAGGGAGACTCTGGAAACACCATATATTTT.

V usage is TRBV19 and J usage is TRBJ2-5, with TRBD2 matching 9 bases. Germline loops: CDR1 LNHDA, CDR2 SQIVND (reference sequence). The CDR3 runs to 17 residues. The ends lost 3 bases at V and 1 base at J; junction bases unmatched: 9. In nucleotides, the CDR3 is TGTGCCAGTAGTATTGCGGCTAGCGGGATGGGCCAAGAGACCCAGTACTTC. Amino acids: CASSIAASGMGQETQYF.

This chain links TRBV11-2 with TRBJ2-3; D not certain. The CDR3 length is 14 residues. V was clipped by 1 base and J by 8 bases, with 13 bases between them. Germline CDR1 and CDR2: SGHAT and FQNNGV. The CDR3 is CASSLVGYPSTQYF. Written as DNA, the CDR3 is TGTGCCAGCAGCTTAGTGGGGTATCCGAGTACGCAGTATTTT.

Comments on this clone: The same CDR3 can be traced to other DNA sequences in this sample. The genes are TRBV29-1 and TRBJ2-3, with 7 bases matching TRBD2. Per the germline V gene, CDR1 is SQVTM and CDR2 is ANQGSEA. J lost 6 bases, V lost 6 bases, and 6 bases had no gene match. There are 12 residues in the CDR3. The CDR3 loop is CSVALAADTQYF. Here the CDR3 DNA reads TGCAGCGTCGCTCTAGCGGCCGATACGCAGTATTTT.

V gene TRBV12-2 combines with J gene TRBJ2-7. TRBV12-2 is a pseudogene segment. This CDR3 is 10 amino acids long. The CDR3 sequence: CASRPYEQYF. As DNA, the CDR3 is TGTGCAAGTCGGCCATACGAGCAGTACTTC.

J is TRBJ1-4 and V is TRBV5-1; tentatively, D is TRBD1 (6 bases). This CDR3 is 13 amino acids long. In germline, CDR1 is SGHRS, CDR2 YFSETQ. Trimming took off 4 bases at V and 9 bases at J, with 13 bases between the two ends. CDR3 loop: CASSATTGKKLFF. CDR3 sequence (DNA): TGCGCCAGCAGCGCCACCACAGGGAAAAAACTGTTTTTT.

The V call is TRBV7-2, the J call TRBJ2-7, with D possibly being TRBD2 (6 bases). Trimming removed 4 bases from V and 4 bases from J, with 17 bases in between. CDR1 and CDR2 from the germline V gene are SGHTA and FQGNSA. CDR3 length equals 15 residues. The CDR3 nucleotides are TGTGCCAGCAGCTCCCGGGACTCCACTTATTACGAGCAGTACTTC. This gives the protein CASSSRDSTYYEQYF.

DNA for the CDR3: TGTGCCAGCACTTGGACTAGCGGGAGCACCGGGGAGCTGTTTTTT. Translated: CASTWTSGSTGELFF. J is TRBJ2-2 and V is TRBV7-9; 13 nucleotides agree with TRBD2. CDR3 length equals 15 residues. The V and J ends lost 7 bases and 4 bases, in that order; junction bases with no gene match: 3. CDR1 is SEHNR, CDR2 FQNEAQ, per germline (reference sequence).

The V call is TRBV11-2, the J call TRBJ1-5; TRBD1 is a possible D gene (5 bases). Germline values: CDR1 SGHAT, CDR2 FQNNGV. This CDR3 has 13 residues. The V end was cut by 5 bases, the J end by 3 bases, with 8 bases between. CDR3 loop: CASSRQYNQPQHF. In DNA, the CDR3 is TGTGCCAGCAGCAGACAGTACAATCAGCCCCAGCATTTT.

Details on this clone: Its ends do not fully match the called genes, so a read error is possible. Other DNA sequences from this sample encode an identical CDR3 as well. This sequence joins TRBV19 and TRBJ2-7; D unclear. Per germline, CDR1 LNHDA and CDR2 SQIVND (reference sequence). CDR3 size: 12 residues. CDR3 sequence: CASSNSFYEQYF. CDR3 sequence (DNA): TGTGCCAGCAGTAATAGTTTCTACGAGCAGTACTTC.

The chain joins TRBV6-4 to TRBJ1-3; D is undetermined. Trimming removed 6 bases at V and 0 bases at J, with 6 bases between. The CDR3 runs to 13 residues. Germline CDR1 reads MRHNA; CDR2 reads SNTAGT. The CDR3 region is CASRIGSGNTIYF. DNA of the CDR3: TGTGCCAGCAGGATTGGCTCTGGAAACACCATATATTTT.

The gene calls are TRBV18 and TRBJ2-5, with 7 bases lining up with TRBD1. J gave up 2 bases and V 4 bases, and 4 bases lay outside the gene matches. Germline V lookup: CDR1 KGHSH, CDR2 LQKENI. The CDR3 contains 14 residues. As DNA, the CDR3 is TGTGCCAGCTCACAACCGGGACAGCAAGAGACCCAGTACTTC. The encoded protein is CASSQPGQQETQYF.

V is TRBV6-4 and J is TRBJ2-3; 8 bases line up with TRBD2. Per germline, CDR1 MRHNA and CDR2 SNTAGT. The CDR3 is made up of 15 amino acids. The V and J ends lost 6 bases and 2 bases, in that order; junction bases with no gene match: 7. DNA of the CDR3: TGTGCCAGCAGGGAGAGCGGGAGAGTCACAGATACGCAGTATTTT. It is translated as CASRESGRVTDTQYF.

A note on this clone: The same CDR3 also results from other DNA sequences found in this sample. The chain couples TRBV18 to TRBJ2-7; 9 bases match TRBD1. With 3 bases clipped from V and 5 bases from J, the junction kept 5 bases outside the gene matches. The germline V gene has CDR1 KGHSH and CDR2 LQKENI. The CDR3 spans 14 residues. This CDR3 is CASSPRTGAHEQYF. In DNA form, the CDR3 reads TGTGCCAGCTCACCCCGGACAGGGGCCCACGAGCAGTACTTC.

The chain is built from TRBV19 and TRBJ2-1, with 9 bases matching TRBD2. CDR3 length: 14 residues. Per the germline V gene, CDR1 is LNHDA and CDR2 is SQIVND (reference sequence). The junction had 12 bases not matched to a gene; V was cut back by 3 bases and J by 15 bases. CDR3 in DNA: TGTGCCAGTAGTATGAGGGGCAGCGGGAGGTATGTGTTCTTC. Its protein is CASSMRGSGRYVFF. The full variable domain, completed using reference TRBV19 and TRBJ2-1, is DGGITQSPKYLFRKEGQNVTLSCEQNLNHDAMYWYRQDPGQGLRLIYYSQIVNDFQKGDIAEGYSVSREKKESFPLTVTSAQKNPTAFYLCASSMRGSGRYVFFGPGTRLTVL.

The rearrangement uses TRBV6-6 and TRBJ2-1; D is possibly TRBD2 (5 bases). The CDR3 totals 15 residues. Trimming pared 8 bases from V and 9 bases from J, leaving 23 bases between. Germline loops: CDR1 MNHNY, CDR2 SVGAGI (reference sequence). The CDR3 DNA reads as TGTGCCAGCGCGGAGCAAGGGTCAAAAGGGAGTGAGCAGTTCTTC. This gives the protein CASAEQGSKGSEQFF.

The chain is built from TRBV29-1 and TRBJ2-7; 7 bases map to TRBD1. The CDR3 is made up of 12 amino acids. J was trimmed by 6 bases and V by 6 bases; bases with no gene match: 8. Per the germline V gene, CDR1 is SQVTM and CDR2 is ANQGSEA. This chain's CDR3 is CSVVTGSIEQYF. DNA for the CDR3: TGCAGCGTCGTGACAGGGTCTATCGAGCAGTACTTC.

The CDR3: CASNRYGDTGELFF. The DNA for the CDR3 is TGTGCCAGCAATCGTTACGGAGACACCGGGGAGCTGTTTTTT. V usage is TRBV9 and J usage is TRBJ2-2; D is uncertain. The CDR3 spans 14 residues. Germline CDR1 is SGDLS and CDR2 is YYNGEE. V dropped 6 bases and J dropped 3 bases, with 12 bases sitting between them.

V usage is TRBV7-5 and J usage is TRBJ2-7; the D call TRBD1 from the table was never checked on the DNA. TRBV7-5 is assigned pseudogene status. CDR3 size: 12 residues. The CDR3 region is CVRSLDIHRQYF. The CDR3 coding sequence is TGTGTCAGAAGCTTAGATATTCACAGACAGTACTTC.

This clone was seen once. V is TRBV29-1 and J is TRBJ2-3; 10 bases are shared with TRBD2. Germline trimming cut 6 bases from V and 4 bases from J; bases unmatched to any gene: 4. This CDR3 contains 13 residues. CDR1 is SQVTM and CDR2 is ANQGSEA in the germline V gene. The CDR3 reads CSVSGRAADTQYF. Written as DNA, the CDR3 is TGCAGCGTAAGCGGGAGGGCCGCAGATACGCAGTATTTT.

The chain combines TRBV4-1 with TRBJ1-1; 7 nucleotides agree with TRBD1. The CDR3 covers 15 residues. Trimming removed 3 bases from V and 5 bases from J; junction bases left unmatched: 9. CDR1 and CDR2 from the germline V gene are MGHRA and YSYEKL. The CDR3 loop is CASSQIRGSLTEAFF. Written as DNA, the CDR3 is TGCGCCAGCAGCCAGATCAGGGGGAGCTTGACTGAAGCTTTCTTT.

The V gene is TRBV4-1, the J gene TRBJ1-3; D is unclear. The length of the CDR3 is 16 residues. The V gene's germline CDR1 is MGHRA and CDR2 YSYEKL. V gave up 1 base and J gave up 2 bases, with 12 bases separating them. Written as DNA, the CDR3 is TGCGCCAGCAGCCAAGTAGGCCTAAAGACTGGAAACACCATATATTTT. It specifies CASSQVGLKTGNTIYF.

This clone was detected once. The chain employs TRBV5-8 and TRBJ2-7; D may be TRBD1 or TRBD2 (5 bases each). V was trimmed by 4 bases and J by 3 bases, leaving 14 bases between them. This CDR3 is built from 14 residues. CDR1 and CDR2 from the germline V gene are SGHTS and YDEGEE. The DNA of the CDR3 is TGTGCCAGCAGCCACGGGACCATTAACTACGAGCAGTACTTC. Translated: CASSHGTINYEQYF.

The rearrangement joins TRBV6-4 to TRBJ1-2; possible D gene TRBD1, 5 bases. Per the germline V gene, CDR1 is MRHNA and CDR2 is SNTAGT. The V end was cut by 2 bases, the J end by 7 bases, with 14 bases between. CDR3 size: 14 residues. Here the CDR3 reads CASSDRITGSGYTF. The CDR3 DNA is TGTGCCAGCAGTGACAGGATTACAGGCTCTGGCTACACCTTC.

The rearrangement joins TRBV7-3 to TRBJ1-1, with D unresolved. Germline V gene data show CDR1 as SGHTA and CDR2 as FQGTGA. The CDR3 has 14 residues. Trimming took off 3 bases at V and 6 bases at J, with 14 bases between the two ends. CDR3 amino acids: CASSLGAGWAEAFF. CDR3 in DNA: TGTGCCAGCAGCTTGGGAGCAGGCTGGGCTGAAGCTTTCTTT.

The V gene is TRBV7-9, the J gene TRBJ2-5; the D gene is possibly TRBD2 (6 bases). Judging by the DNA end, TRBJ2-7 fits better; the J call may be wrong. The germline gives CDR1 SEHNR, CDR2 FQNEAQ (reference sequence). The CDR3 totals 14 residues. The CDR3 coding sequence is TGTGCCAGCAGCTTAGACGGGAGCTCCTACGAGCAGTACTTC. This encodes CASSLDGSSYEQYF.